This T cell receptor (beta chain) came from a study of CD8 T cells in ankylosing spondylitis. This clonotype was seen a few times. For TCR beta, libraries came from quantitative 5'-RACE with molecular barcodes. TCRdb re-called the 5' RACE reads through MiXCR, storing one row per CDR3 protein. Among hundreds of thousands of distinct CDR3 sequences listed, around 24% were seen once. The CDR3 is 13 amino acids. Germline V gives CDR1 SGHDT, CDR2 YYEEEE. The V end was cut by 1 base, the J end by 4 bases, with 6 bases between. This chain links TRBV5-6 with TRBJ1-5, with D hard to call. The TCR originated in a male donor with ankylosing spondylitis or in good health (not recorded which). Source material: blood, either unsorted or a sorted T cell fraction (not recorded which). The DNA for the CDR3 is TGTGCCAGCAGCTTGAGAGGGAATCAGCCCCAGCATTTT. Its protein product is CASSLRGNQPQHF. The full variable domain, completed using reference TRBV5-6 and TRBJ1-5, is DAGVTQSPTHLIKTRGQQVTLRCSPKSGHDTVSWYQQALGQGPQFIFQYYEEEERQRGNFPDRFSGHQFPNYSSELNVNALLLGDSALYLCASSLRGNQPQHFGDGTRLSIL.